This paragraph reports one TCR beta chain. The record originates from a study of brain T cells in children with intractable seizures. TCRdb keeps only in-frame clones here, not all; method: immunoSEQ multiplex PCR. There are 50,000 to 75,000 clones in the sample; roughly 95% occur only once, and approximately 0.37% lies in the top ten. Trimming cost V 0 bases and J 4 bases, with 10 bases left between them. The CDR3 is 14 residues long. The V gene's germline CDR1 is SGHRS and CDR2 YFSETQ. Before surgery, patients took at least one anti-epileptic drug. This TCR derives from a boy younger than two with focal cortical dysplasia and intractable seizures. The input for sequencing was peripheral blood, taken at surgery. V and J are TRBV5-1 and TRBJ1-2; D is possibly TRBD1 (5 bases). The CDR3 DNA reads as TGCGCCAGCAGCTTGGGCCAGGGAGGCTATGGCTACACCTTC. Its translation is CASSLGQGGYGYTF.